This is a list of T cell receptor beta chains from one sample in a study of blood T cell repertoires in COVID-19. Sequencing used immunoSEQ multiplex PCR; TCRdb keeps in-frame clones, though not all of them. The sample contains roughly 48,000 clones, 85% to 90% of which appear only once. Sequencing was performed on peripheral blood. Receptors originate from a human donor in a cohort sampled during active COVID-19. Each CDR3 is given with its conserved first and last residue. The size of a clone is reported for some rows only, either as once, few or many, or as a class for expanded clones.

size,V,J,length,CDR3
.,TRBV7-9,TRBJ1-3,15,CASSGRGLYGNTIYF
.,TRBV7-9,TRBJ1-1,13,CASSMTPAPEAFF
.,TRBV19,TRBJ2-1,18,CASSWLAGGQSSYNEQFF
.,TRBV6-5,TRBJ1-5,14,CASLTRDRGQPQHF
.,TRBV30,TRBJ2-1,11,CAWSPGGEQFF
.,TRBV4-1,TRBJ2-1,14,CASSQDPPGDEQFF
.,TRBV29-1,TRBJ1-2,12,CSAWDQGYGYTF
.,TRBV7-2,TRBJ2-3,16,CASSLAGLAGGNTQYF
.,TRBV13,TRBJ1-4,14,CASSLRQGEEKLFF
few,TRBV4-1,TRBJ2-5,16,CASSQGLRGEVETQYF
.,TRBV5-1,TRBJ2-1,14,CASGRTGSYNEQFF
.,TRBV6-1,TRBJ1-1,14,CASSEAGGNTEAFF
.,TRBV2,TRBJ2-1,17,CASSGELAGVYYNEQFF
.,TRBV19,TRBJ2-5,13,CATTLGGQETQYF
.,TRBV6-2/TRBV6-3,TRBJ2-7,13,CASSRGGFYEQYF